Below, 13 T cell receptor beta chains from the same sample are listed, as sequenced in a study of T-cell memory formation after mild COVID-19. Via MiXCR, TCRdb re-called the 5' RACE reads, giving one row per CDR3 protein. This table holds under 300,000 distinct CDR3 sequences, 7% to 10% found once. Source material: PBMCs or a T cell subset sorted from them (not recorded which). These receptor sequences come from a man aged 18 to 30 who had mild COVID-19 (a few samples of this study predate the infection). Cell type and time point are not known.

The chain has TRBV5-1 and TRBJ2-7, with 7 bases that match TRBD1. The ends lost 7 bases at V and 3 bases at J; junction bases unmatched: 7. The CDR3 loop spans 13 amino acids. Germline V CDR1 and CDR2: SGHRS, YFSETQ. CDR3 sequence: CASGSAGGYEQYF. In nucleotides, the CDR3 is TGCGCCAGCGGCAGCGCAGGGGGCTACGAGCAGTACTTC.

This clonotype was observed many times. CDR3 sequence: CASSLRPQALYNEQFF. As DNA, the CDR3 is TGCGCCAGCAGCCTCCGTCCACAGGCCTTGTACAATGAGCAGTTCTTC. The rearrangement uses TRBV5-1 and TRBJ2-1, with D perhaps TRBD1 (5 bases). Between the trimmed V and J ends, which lost 4 bases and 4 bases, there was a span of 18 bases. The CDR3 totals 16 residues. Germline V gives CDR1 SGHRS, CDR2 YFSETQ.

This clonotype was seen a few times. The chain recombines TRBV6-5 with TRBJ1-1; D might be TRBD1 (5 bases). CDR3 length: 14 residues. Germline V lookup: CDR1 MNHEY, CDR2 SVGAGI. Trimming left V 6 bases short and J 2 bases short, with 13 bases between. CDR3 nucleotides: TGTGCCAGCAGGGACTGGGACCCTAACACTGAAGCTTTCTTT. Protein sequence: CASRDWDPNTEAFF.

This clonotype was counted between two and nine times. The V gene is TRBV9, the J gene TRBJ2-5; 8 bases align to TRBD2. This CDR3 has 15 amino acids. The V and J ends lost 1 base and 5 bases, in that order; junction bases with no gene match: 7. Germline CDR1 reads SGDLS; CDR2 reads YYNGEE. CDR3 DNA: TGTGCCAGCAGCGTATACGGGGGGGCGGTGGAGACCCAGTACTTC. Its translation: CASSVYGGAVETQYF. Full variable domain (rest looked up from reference TRBV9 and TRBJ2-5): DSGVTQTPKHLITATGQRVTLRCSPRSGDLSVYWYQQSLDQGLQFLIQYYNGEERAKGNILERFSAQQFPDLHSELNLSSLELGDSALYFCASSVYGGAVETQYFGPGTRLLVL.

This clonotype has just a few counts. This rearrangement joins TRBV6-2 or TRBV6-3 to TRBJ2-5; possibly TRBD2 for D (5 bases). Germline V lookup: CDR1 MNHEY, CDR2 SVGEGT. V lost 2 bases and J 10 bases, leaving 14 bases between the germline ends. This CDR3 comprises 13 residues. CDR3 in amino acids: CASSYRGLGIQYF. For the CDR3, the DNA is TGTGCCAGCAGTTACCGAGGACTGGGGATCCAGTACTTC.

The chain couples TRBV6-2 or TRBV6-3 to TRBJ1-2; D may be TRBD1 (6 bases). CDR3 length: 15 amino acids. With 7 bases removed from V and 4 bases from J, the gap between germline ends came to 19 bases. Germline CDR1 reads MNHEY; CDR2 reads SVGEGT. This chain's CDR3 is CASNDPGDSFYGYTF. CDR3 sequence (DNA): TGTGCCAGCAATGACCCAGGGGACTCTTTCTATGGCTACACCTTC.

CDR3 nucleotide sequence: TGTGCCAGCAGTTCGGGGGCAGGGGGAGGAGAAAAACTGTTTTTT. The encoded protein is CASSSGAGGGEKLFF. The chain combines TRBV28 with TRBJ1-4, with 7 bases aligning to TRBD1. The V and J ends lost 4 bases and 8 bases, in that order; junction bases with no gene match: 10. Germline V gives CDR1 MDHEN, CDR2 SYDVKM. This CDR3 is 15 amino acids long.

This clonotype was seen more than once but under ten times. The chain uses TRBV24-1 and TRBJ1-3; weak D call: TRBD1 (6 bases). The germline CDR1 and CDR2 sequences are KGHDR and SFDVKD. This CDR3 is 13 amino acids long. V was cut by 9 bases and J by 4 bases, with 12 bases left in between. This chain's CDR3 is CATGRGLGNTIYF. The CDR3 nucleotides are TGTGCCACCGGACGGGGGCTCGGAAACACCATATATTTT.

The table lists this clonotype with a few counts. The V call is TRBV7-2, the J call TRBJ2-3; TRBD1 is a possible D gene (6 bases). Germline-derived CDR1 and CDR2 are SGHTA and FQGNSA. V lost 6 bases to trimming and J lost 2 bases, with 9 bases between them. There are 13 residues in the CDR3. In DNA, the CDR3 is TGTGCCAGCAGGCAGGGGCACACAGATACGCAGTATTTT. Protein sequence: CASRQGHTDTQYF. Filled out from reference TRBV7-2 and TRBJ2-3, the complete variable domain reads GAGVSQSPSNKVTEKGKDVELRCDPISGHTALYWYRQSLGQGLEFLIYFQGNSAPDKSGLPSDRFSAERTGGSVSTLTIQRTQQEDSAVYLCASRQGHTDTQYFGPGTRLTVL.

V and J are TRBV28 and TRBJ1-2, with a possible D match to TRBD1 (6 bases). Trimming took 3 bases from V and 0 from J, leaving 11 bases between them. Looked up from germline, CDR1 is MDHEN and CDR2 is SYDVKM. The CDR3 length is 15 residues. The CDR3 loop reads CASSFAGVANYGYTF. CDR3 DNA sequence: TGTGCCAGCAGTTTTGCAGGGGTAGCTAACTATGGCTACACCTTC.

This chain connects TRBV6-4 to TRBJ2-1, with D tentatively TRBD2 (6 bases). V shed 2 bases and J shed 12 bases, with 17 bases lying between them. The CDR3 totals 14 residues. Germline CDR1 reads MRHNA; CDR2 reads SNTAGT. CDR3 residues: CASSDMGGLGRQFF. CDR3 DNA: TGTGCCAGCAGTGACATGGGGGGTCTCGGCAGGCAGTTCTTC.

The chain uses TRBV29-1 and TRBJ2-3, with D unclear. Germline V gives CDR1 SQVTM, CDR2 ANQGSEA. This CDR3 is 13 amino acids long. The CDR3 region has the DNA TGCAGTCTCAACCCGGTTAGCACAGATACGCAGTATTTT. This codes for CSLNPVSTDTQYF.

This chain connects TRBV5-1 to TRBJ1-4, with a possible D match to TRBD1 (6 bases). V was pared by 4 bases and J by 8 bases, with 9 bases between. Germline CDR1 is SGHRS and CDR2 is YFSETQ. The CDR3 extends over 12 amino acids. Here the CDR3 reads CASSVTGEKLFF. CDR3 DNA: TGCGCCAGCAGCGTTACAGGGGAAAAACTGTTTTTT. The whole variable domain, remainder taken from reference TRBV5-1 and TRBJ1-4, is KAGVTQTPRYLIKTRGQQVTLSCSPISGHRSVSWYQQTPGQGLQFLFEYFSETQRNKGNFPGRFSGRQFSNSRSEMNVSTLELGDSALYLCASSVTGEKLFFGSGTQLSVL.